The 12 T cell receptor beta chains in this list originate from one sample, sequenced in a study of OX40 agonist ivuxolimab in advanced cancers. Some clones are missing from TCRdb's copy, which holds only in-frame ones; the method was immunoSEQ multiplex PCR. Here the sample spans roughly 72,000 clones, about 88% being singletons. The sample in question was CD4+ or CD8+ T cells sorted from blood, obtained in a trial of the OX40 agonist ivuxolimab. The source is an adult with an advanced solid tumor such as melanoma, head and neck, liver or kidney cancer.

The J gene is TRBJ1-5, the V gene TRBV2; maybe TRBD1 (6 bases). V gave up 5 bases and J gave up 3 bases, with 11 bases separating them. This CDR3 contains 14 residues. CDR1 SNHLY and CDR2 FYNNEI come from the germline V gene. The CDR3 DNA reads TGTGCCAGCAGTCCGGACAGCCACAATCAGCCCCAGCATTTT. Translation gives CASSPDSHNQPQHF.

This clone was recorded only once. The chain links TRBV4-1 to TRBJ2-3; tentatively, D is TRBD2 (6 bases). The CDR3 loop spans 14 amino acids. The V and J ends lost 4 bases and 2 bases respectively, with 10 bases between them. Per germline, CDR1 MGHRA and CDR2 YSYEKL. In nucleotides, the CDR3 is TGCGCCAGCAGCCTCCGGACTACCACAGATACGCAGTATTTT. The encoded protein is CASSLRTTTDTQYF.

This sequence joins TRBV2 and TRBJ2-2; possibly TRBD2 for D (6 bases). Trimming pared 1 base from V and 5 bases from J, leaving 11 bases between. This CDR3 region has 15 residues. Germline V gives CDR1 SNHLY, CDR2 FYNNEI. The CDR3 sequence: CASSEVRGWTGELFF. CDR3 DNA sequence: TGTGCCAGCAGTGAAGTCCGGGGGTGGACCGGGGAGCTGTTTTTT.

The CDR3 nucleotides read TGTGCTAGTGGTTTAATGGGACTAGAAACAGATACGCAGTATTTT. It yields the protein CASGLMGLETDTQYF. This rearrangement joins TRBV12-5 to TRBJ2-3; 8 positions match TRBD2. This CDR3 has 15 amino acids. The ends lost 3 bases at V and 3 bases at J; junction bases unmatched: 5. The V gene's germline CDR1 is LGHNT and CDR2 FRNRAP.

V gene TRBV19 combines with J gene TRBJ1-2, with TRBD1 matching 8 bases. The V gene end was trimmed by 7 bases and the J gene end by 0 bases; junction bases not matched to a gene: 4. The germline CDR1 and CDR2 sequences are LNHDA and SQIVND (reference sequence). CDR3 length equals 14 residues. This CDR3 reads CASTRGQANYGYTF. DNA of the CDR3: TGTGCCAGTACCCGGGGACAGGCTAACTATGGCTACACCTTC.

The chain carries TRBV11-2 and TRBJ2-7, with a weak D call TRBD1 (6 bases). The CDR3 covers 14 residues. V lost 5 bases, J lost 2 bases, and 13 bases lay in between. The germline V gene has CDR1 SGHAT and CDR2 FQNNGV. The CDR3 region has the DNA TGTGCCAGCAGCCTGGGGCAGGGGCCCTACGAGCAGTACTTC. This sequence encodes CASSLGQGPYEQYF.

CDR3 sequence: CASSLLGISGNTIYF. The CDR3 DNA reads as TGTGCCAGCAGCTTGTTGGGGATCTCTGGAAACACCATATATTTT. V and J are TRBV5-6 and TRBJ1-3, with no clear D. V was clipped by 1 base and J by 0 bases, with 8 bases between them. CDR1 SGHDT and CDR2 YYEEEE come from the germline V gene. The CDR3 runs to 15 residues.

This chain joins TRBV7-9 and TRBJ1-6; TRBD1 matches 8 bases. This CDR3 is 16 amino acids long. Unmatched junction bases numbered 6, after V lost 2 bases and J lost 6 bases. Germline-derived CDR1 and CDR2 are SEHNR and FQNEAQ (reference sequence). CDR3 nucleotide sequence: TGTGCCAGCAGCTTAATAGGGACAGGAGTTAATTCACCCCTCCACTTT. Protein product: CASSLIGTGVNSPLHF.

This clone was found once. The chain is built from TRBV29-1 and TRBJ2-3; the match to TRBD2 covers 7 bases. Germline loops: CDR1 SQVTM, CDR2 ANQGSEA. Germline trimming cut 4 bases from V and 4 bases from J; bases unmatched to any gene: 8. The CDR3 extends over 14 amino acids. CDR3 DNA: TGCAGCGTTGTGCCGGGGGGTAACGCAGATACGCAGTATTTT. Protein product: CSVVPGGNADTQYF.

The rearrangement links TRBV7-3 to TRBJ1-1; D is unresolved. The CDR3 length is 13 residues. V dropped 1 base and J dropped 1 base, with 4 bases sitting between them. The germline V gene encodes CDR1 SGHTA and CDR2 FQGTGA. The CDR3 nucleotides are TGTGCCAGCAGCTTAATAGGGAACACTGAAGCTTTCTTT. Translation gives CASSLIGNTEAFF.

This chain uses TRBV5-4 with TRBJ2-7; D unclear. From germline, CDR1 is SGHNT and CDR2 YYREEE (reference sequence). V was shortened by 3 bases and J by 9 bases, with 16 bases between the two germline ends. This CDR3 has 13 amino acids. The CDR3: CASSSPLEVGQYF. The CDR3 DNA sequence: TGTGCCAGCAGCTCCCCCCTAGAGGTGGGGCAGTACTTC.

The chain has TRBV28 and TRBJ1-5; D uncertain. Germline CDR1 reads MDHEN; CDR2 reads SYDVKM. Trimming removed 3 bases from V and 0 bases from J, with 9 bases in between. The CDR3 is made up of 15 amino acids. In DNA form, the CDR3 reads TGTGCCAGCAGTTTGGGCAGGACTAGCAATCAGCCCCAGCATTTT. This codes for CASSLGRTSNQPQHF. The full variable domain, its missing parts supplied by reference TRBV28 and TRBJ1-5, is DVKVTQSSRYLVKRTGEKVFLECVQDMDHENMFWYRQDPGLGLRLIYFSYDVKMKEKGDIPEGYSVSREKKERFSLILESASTNQTSMYLCASSLGRTSNQPQHFGDGTRLSIL.